These T cell receptor beta chains were read from a single sample in a study of tumor-infiltrating lymphocytes in primary liver carcinoma. A single record per CDR3 protein comes from TCRdb applying MiXCR to the multiplex PCR reads. The table lists around 120,000 distinct CDR3 sequences, 55% to 70% of them singletons. Specimen: tumor-adjacent normal liver tissue. Source of these receptors: a woman aged 55-69 years with primary liver carcinoma and hepatitis B virus infection. Each CDR3 is given with its conserved first and last residue. The D gene is left open where the match is weak. Expanded clones get a size class; other rows say once, few or many, or leave the size out.

NA,TRBJ1-3,NA,TRBV11-3,TGTGCCAGCAGGATTACAGGGACTTTCACTCATGGAAACACCATATATTTT,CASRITGTFTHGNTIYF
NA,TRBJ2-6,NA,TRBV10-3,TGTGCCATCATGGAAGACTCCCAGGGGCTCGGGACCAACGTCCTGACTTTC,CAIMEDSQGLGTNVLTF
NA,TRBJ1-2,once,TRBV6-1,TGTGCCAGCAGCCGGGACGGGGGGCCCTATGGCTACGCCTTC,CASSRDGGPYGYAF
NA,TRBJ1-2,NA,TRBV6-1,TGTACCAGTGGGGCGTCCGTTTACCTTAACTGTGGCTACACCTTC,CTSGASVYLNCGYTF
NA,TRBJ2-2,NA,TRBV4-1,TGCGCCATCAGCCAAGATCAGTACAGTATAACCGGGGAGCTGTTTTTT,CAISQDQYSITGELFF
TRBD1,TRBJ1-5,NA,TRBV11-3,TGTGTCAGCAGCGCAAGAACAGGGGCCTCCCAGCATTTT,CVSSARTGASQHF
NA,TRBJ2-2,NA,TRBV11-2,TGTGCCAGCAACTACGGGTCGCAGAACCCCGGGGAGCTGTTTTTT,CASNYGSQNPGELFF
NA,TRBJ2-3,NA,TRBV6-1,TGTGCCAGCAGTGCGGCAGCGAGAGAGGGAGATACACAGTATTTT,CASSAAAREGDTQYF
TRBD1,TRBJ1-1,NA,TRBV2,TGTGCCAGCAGTGCCAGGGGGCGAGACACTGAAGCTTTCTTT,CASSARGRDTEAFF
TRBD1,TRBJ2-2,NA,TRBV24-1,TGTGCCACCAGTGGTACCGGGACAGGGAGGTCCGGGGAGCTGTTTTTT,CATSGTGTGRSGELFF
TRBD2,TRBJ2-5,NA,TRBV20-1,TGCAGTGTTAGACCGGGGGGGAGTAGCGAGACCCAGTACTTC,CSVRPGGSSETQYF
TRBD1,TRBJ1-1,many,TRBV12-3/TRBV12-4,TGTGCCAGCAGTTTACGTACAGGGGTTAGCACTGAAGCTTTCTTT,CASSLRTGVSTEAFF
TRBD2,TRBJ2-2,NA,TRBV29-1,TGCAGCGTCCTGGGACTATCGGGAGGAGGGACCGGGGAGCTGTTTTTT,CSVLGLSGGGTGELFF
NA,TRBJ2-1,NA,TRBV29-1,TGCAGCGTTGAAGGGGTCGGTAGGGGGAGCTCCTACAATGAGCAGTTCTTC,CSVEGVGRGSSYNEQFF
NA,TRBJ2-1,once,TRBV11-2,TGTGCAAGCAGCTCTTTTTCTAGTCGGAACGATGAGCAGTTCTTC,CASSSFSSRNDEQFF
TRBD1,TRBJ2-2,NA,TRBV12-3/TRBV12-4,TGTGCCAGCAGTCCAACAGGGGACGCCGGGGAGCGGTTTTTT,CASSPTGDAGERFF
NA,TRBJ1-4,many,TRBV28,TGTGCCAGCAGCCGAACGGGGGGTGCAACTAATGAAAAACTGTTTTTT,CASSRTGGATNEKLFF
TRBD2,TRBJ2-1,NA,TRBV7-9,TGTGCAAGCAGCCCAGGGTCTAGCGGTATAGGCAATGAGCAGTTCTTC,CASSPGSSGIGNEQFF
TRBD2,TRBJ2-1,many,TRBV12-3/TRBV12-4,TGTGCCAGCAGTCCCGTAGCGGGAGGTGGCAATGAGCAGTTCTTC,CASSPVAGGGNEQFF
TRBD1,TRBJ1-5,many,TRBV5-6,TGTGCCAGCAGCTTGGCCGGGACAGGGGACAATCAGCCCCAGCATTTT,CASSLAGTGDNQPQHF
NA,TRBJ2-3,NA,TRBV12-3/TRBV12-4,TGTGTCAGTAGCCCTACCACAGATACGCAGTATTTT,CVSSPTTDTQYF
NA,TRBJ2-1,many,TRBV6-5,TGTGCCAGCAGTTACTCGATCTCGGGTGCGGGGGAGCAGTTCTTC,CASSYSISGAGEQFF
TRBD2,TRBJ2-1,NA,TRBV29-1,TGCAGCGCATATGGACTAGCGGGAGGGCCCTCCAATGACAATGAGCAGTTCTTT,CSAYGLAGGPSNDNEQFF
NA,TRBJ1-1,NA,TRBV10-3,TGTGCCATCAGTGAGTCACAAAGGCAGAGGAACACTGAAGTTTTCTTT,CAISESQRQRNTEVFF
NA,TRBJ1-1,many,TRBV4-2,TGTGCCAGCAGCCATCCGAAAACCGGGACACCAAACACTGAAGCTTTCTTT,CASSHPKTGTPNTEAFF
TRBD1,TRBJ1-2,NA,TRBV30,TGTGTCTGGACTAGGACAGGGGGTAACTATGGCTACACCTTC,CVWTRTGGNYGYTF
NA,TRBJ2-1,once,TRBV29-1,TGCAGCGTTGTGGGCCTAGTGGGAGTCTCCTACAGTGAGCAGTTCTTC,CSVVGLVGVSYSEQFF
NA,TRBJ1-5,once,TRBV5-5,TGTGCTAACAGCTTGGTCAGTGGGGGCAATCAGCCCCAGCATTTT,CANSLVSGGNQPQHF
NA,TRBJ2-1,NA,TRBV11-2,TGTTCCAGCAGCTTAGCCGAGAGTCTCAATGAGCAGTTATTC,CSSSLAESLNEQLF
NA,TRBJ2-5,medium-sized,TRBV11-2,TGTGCCAGCAGCTTCGACAGGTCCGGCGAGACCCAGTACTTC,CASSFDRSGETQYF
TRBD1,TRBJ1-1,NA,TRBV29-1,TGCAGCGTGGAACCCGTCGACAGGGGACTTGAATCTTTCTTT,CSVEPVDRGLESFF
TRBD1,TRBJ1-1,many,TRBV5-4,TGTGCCAGCAGCTTGGGTGGGACAGGAGTCACTGAAGCTTTCTTT,CASSLGGTGVTEAFF
NA,TRBJ2-1,NA,TRBV5-1,TGCACCAGCAGCTTGGATGGGCCCGAAGGGGTCTTC,CTSSLDGPEGVF
NA,TRBJ2-4,NA,TRBV28,TGCGCCAGCATCGGGGGGCCAGCCAAAAACATTCAGTACTTC,CASIGGPAKNIQYF
NA,TRBJ1-2,many,TRBV30,TGTGCCTGGATTAGAAGGGGCGGTGGCTACACCTTC,CAWIRRGGGYTF
NA,TRBJ2-7,NA,TRBV11-2,TGTGCCAGTAGCATAGTTGGGGTTGACTACGAGCAGTATTTC,CASSIVGVDYEQYF
TRBD2,TRBJ2-1,NA,TRBV12-3/TRBV12-4,TGTGCCAGCAGGCGACTAGCGGGAGTTGGGAATGTGCACTTCTTC,CASRRLAGVGNVHFF
NA,TRBJ1-3,many,TRBV12-3/TRBV12-4,TGTGCCAGCAATCGGAACTCTGGAAACACCATATATTTT,CASNRNSGNTIYF
NA,TRBJ2-2,NA,TRBV29-1,TGCAGCATTAACGGGGTCCTTACCGGGGAACTGTTTTTT,CSINGVLTGELFF